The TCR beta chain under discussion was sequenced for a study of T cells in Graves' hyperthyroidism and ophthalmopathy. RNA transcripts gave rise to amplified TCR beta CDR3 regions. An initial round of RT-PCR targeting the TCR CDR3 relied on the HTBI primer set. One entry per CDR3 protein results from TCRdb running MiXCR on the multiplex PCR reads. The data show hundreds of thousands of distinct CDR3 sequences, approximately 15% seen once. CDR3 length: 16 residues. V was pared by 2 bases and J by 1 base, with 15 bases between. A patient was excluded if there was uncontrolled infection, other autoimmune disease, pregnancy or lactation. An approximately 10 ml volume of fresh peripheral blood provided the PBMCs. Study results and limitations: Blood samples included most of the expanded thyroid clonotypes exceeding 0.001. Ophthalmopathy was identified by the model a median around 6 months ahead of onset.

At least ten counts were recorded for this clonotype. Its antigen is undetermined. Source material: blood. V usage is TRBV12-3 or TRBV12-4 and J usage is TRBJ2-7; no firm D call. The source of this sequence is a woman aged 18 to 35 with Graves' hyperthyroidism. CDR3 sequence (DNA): TGTGCCAGCAGTTTAAGCTGGGGTCATGGTTCCTACGAGCAGTACTTC. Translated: CASSLSWGHGSYEQYF.